Following are 19 T cell receptor beta chains from one sample sequenced in a study of blood T cell repertoires in COVID-19. Generated by immunoSEQ multiplex PCR, the TCRdb table keeps only in-frame clones and is missing some. The table shows about 300,000 clones, with 86% occurring only once. Sequencing was carried out using PBMCs or T cells enriched from blood (not recorded which). The receptors were gathered from a woman under 30 who had recovered from COVID-19.

V and J are TRBV18 and TRBJ2-5; 7 bases are shared with TRBD2. Germline lookup yields CDR1 KGHSH and CDR2 LQKENI. V trimming: 2 bases; J trimming: 0 bases; junction bases outside the gene matches: 0. The CDR3 is 14 amino acids. Here the CDR3 DNA reads TGTGCCAGCTCACCAAGCGGGAACCAAGAGACCCAGTACTTC. Encoded protein: CASSPSGNQETQYF.

The CDR3 DNA reads as TGTGCCAGCAGCTTGGGACTAGCGGGAGTAGATGAGCAGTTCTTC. Its translation: CASSLGLAGVDEQFF. The chain links TRBV7-9 to TRBJ2-1; 14 nucleotides line up with TRBD2. Germline V gene sequence: CDR1 SEHNR, CDR2 FQNEAQ (reference sequence). The CDR3 is 15 residues long. V was clipped by 3 bases and J by 8 bases; unmatched bases: 3.

The chain recombines TRBV19 with TRBJ1-2, with TRBD1 matching 8 bases. Germline CDR1 reads LNHDA; CDR2 reads SQIVND (reference sequence). V lost 6 bases, J lost 4 bases, and 7 bases stayed unmatched. This CDR3 is 14 amino acids long. CDR3 loop: CASSTRGRSYGYTF. The DNA of the CDR3 is TGTGCCAGTAGCACCAGGGGGCGCAGCTATGGCTACACCTTC. Full variable domain (outside the CDR3, taken from reference TRBV19 and TRBJ1-2): DGGITQSPKYLFRKEGQNVTLSCEQNLNHDAMYWYRQDPGQGLRLIYYSQIVNDFQKGDIAEGYSVSREKKESFPLTVTSAQKNPTAFYLCASSTRGRSYGYTFGSGTRLTVV.

The chain uses TRBV5-1 and TRBJ2-7; D possibly corresponds to TRBD2 (6 bases). The CDR3 is 13 amino acids. The germline V gene has CDR1 SGHRS and CDR2 YFSETQ. Trimming pared 7 bases from V and 0 bases from J, leaving 11 bases between. CDR3 nucleotide sequence: TGCGCCAGCCGGGACTTCAGCTCCTACGAGCAGTACTTC. It specifies CASRDFSSYEQYF. The variable domain in full, with the rest retrieved from reference TRBV5-1 and TRBJ2-7, is KAGVTQTPRYLIKTRGQQVTLSCSPISGHRSVSWYQQTPGQGLQFLFEYFSETQRNKGNFPGRFSGRQFSNSRSEMNVSTLELGDSALYLCASRDFSSYEQYFGPGTRLTVT.

This chain uses TRBV5-1 with TRBJ2-1; D not certain. The CDR3 has 15 amino acids. Trimming shortened V by 9 bases and J by 3 bases, and 19 bases separated the two germline ends. CDR1 is SGHRS, CDR2 YFSETQ, per germline. Here the CDR3 reads CATRLSNAGYNEQFF. CDR3 coding DNA: TGCGCCACCAGGCTAAGTAATGCTGGCTACAATGAGCAGTTCTTC.

The chain links TRBV7-2 to TRBJ1-6; 10 bases map to TRBD1. CDR1 and CDR2 from the germline V gene are SGHTA and FQGNSA. CDR3 length: 16 amino acids. V lost 3 bases, J lost 13 bases, and 12 bases stayed unmatched. The CDR3 bases are TGTGCCAGCAGCTTGGAGACAGGGGGCGTAATTAGTCCCCTCCACTTT. Its protein product is CASSLETGGVISPLHF.

The chain carries TRBV2 and TRBJ2-5; perhaps TRBD1 as D (5 bases). The V end lost 7 bases, the J end lost 2 bases, and 20 bases lay between the germline ends. The CDR3 covers 16 residues. Germline CDR1 is SNHLY and CDR2 is FYNNEI. CDR3 protein: CASTRSQTATQETQYF. As DNA, the CDR3 is TGTGCCAGCACCCGTAGCCAGACAGCCACACAAGAGACCCAGTACTTC.

This chain links TRBV13 with TRBJ2-7; 13 positions agree with TRBD2. The germline gives CDR1 PRHDT, CDR2 FYEKMQ (reference sequence). The ends lost 4 bases at V and 5 bases at J; junction bases unmatched: 11. The CDR3 covers 17 residues. The DNA for the CDR3 is TGTGCCAGCAGCTCGAAGGGACTAGCGGGAAAACCGGACGAGCAGTACTTC. Translated, it gives CASSSKGLAGKPDEQYF. Full variable domain (missing parts from reference TRBV13 and TRBJ2-7): AAGVIQSPRHLIKEKRETATLKCYPIPRHDTVYWYQQGPGQDPQFLISFYEKMQSDKGSIPDRFSAQQFSDYHSELNMSSLELGDSALYFCASSSKGLAGKPDEQYFGPGTRLTVT.

This rearrangement joins TRBV6-5 to TRBJ2-7; 10 bases match TRBD2. The germline V gene has CDR1 MNHEY and CDR2 SVGAGI. The CDR3 has 14 amino acids. With V trimmed by 5 bases and J by 6 bases, 7 bases remained unmatched. The CDR3 here is CASSRTSGVSEQYF. CDR3 in DNA: TGTGCCAGCAGTCGGACTAGCGGTGTATCCGAGCAGTACTTC.

This clone was seen repeatedly, ten times or more. V gene TRBV27 combines with J gene TRBJ2-1, with TRBD2 matching 9 bases. The CDR3 length is 14 residues. Per germline, CDR1 MNHEY and CDR2 SMNVEV (reference sequence). V lost 5 bases and J lost 7; bases outside the gene matches: 6. The CDR3 bases are TGTGCCAGCAGTATTAGCGGGAGTAATAATGAGCAGTTCTTC. Its protein product is CASSISGSNNEQFF.

This chain connects TRBV29-1 to TRBJ2-3; 8 nucleotides align to TRBD2. Trimming removed 6 bases from V and 2 bases from J; junction bases left unmatched: 10. The CDR3 consists of 15 residues. Germline CDR1 SQVTM, CDR2 ANQGSEA. The CDR3 region is CSVESSGLLTDTQYF. The CDR3 region has the DNA TGCAGCGTGGAATCTAGCGGGTTACTCACAGATACGCAGTATTTT.

The rearrangement uses TRBV7-9 and TRBJ2-7, with 10 positions matching TRBD1. This CDR3 has 15 amino acids. V lost 5 bases to trimming and J lost 3 bases; unmatched junction nucleotides: 7. Germline CDR1 SEHNR, CDR2 FQNEAQ (reference sequence). The CDR3 loop reads CASSLSGDRGYEQYF. The DNA of the CDR3 is TGTGCCAGCAGCCTCTCGGGGGACAGGGGCTACGAGCAGTACTTC.

The rearrangement joins TRBV28 to TRBJ2-5; 7 positions match TRBD1. J gave up 5 bases and V 6 bases, and 6 bases lay outside the gene matches. From germline, CDR1 is MDHEN and CDR2 SYDVKM. The CDR3 extends over 13 amino acids. The CDR3 is CASRRQGFETQYF. The CDR3 bases are TGTGCCAGCAGACGACAGGGCTTTGAGACCCAGTACTTC.

This sequence joins TRBV11-2 and TRBJ2-3; TRBD2 matches 8 bases. Germline-derived CDR1 and CDR2 are SGHAT and FQNNGV. The CDR3 is 19 residues long. V lost 1 base, J lost 1 base, and 13 bases stayed unmatched. CDR3 sequence reads: CASSLGQPKREPGTDTQYF. CDR3 coding DNA: TGTGCCAGCAGCTTAGGACAACCCAAGCGGGAGCCAGGCACAGATACGCAGTATTTT. Full variable domain (remainder filled in from reference TRBV11-2 and TRBJ2-3): EAGVAQSPRYKIIEKRQSVAFWCNPISGHATLYWYQQILGQGPKLLIQFQNNGVVDDSQLPKDRFSAERLKGVDSTLKIQPAKLEDSAVYLCASSLGQPKREPGTDTQYFGPGTRLTVL.

The chain uses TRBV4-1 and TRBJ2-7; D possibly corresponds to TRBD1 (7 bases). CDR3 size: 15 residues. V shed 5 bases and J shed 2 bases, with 16 bases lying between them. Germline V gene lookup returns CDR1 MGHRA and CDR2 YSYEKL. Here the CDR3 DNA reads TGCGCCAGCAGCTGGGCAGGCAGGGGGGCCTACGAGCAGTACTTC. Translated: CASSWAGRGAYEQYF.

The chain employs TRBV10-3 and TRBJ1-2; TRBD1 agrees at 9 bases. In germline, CDR1 is ENHRY, CDR2 SYGVKD. The V gene end was trimmed by 7 bases and the J gene end by 4 bases; junction bases not matched to a gene: 4. The CDR3 consists of 13 residues. This CDR3 reads CAITEDRGYGYTF. CDR3 DNA sequence: TGTGCCATCACCGAGGACAGGGGCTATGGCTACACCTTC.

The J gene is TRBJ2-1, the V gene TRBV6-5; perhaps TRBD2 as D (6 bases). The germline gives CDR1 MNHEY, CDR2 SVGAGI. The CDR3 spans 15 residues. V lost 10 bases and J 7 bases, leaving 23 bases between the germline ends. The CDR3 protein is CANGGADREQNEQFF. As DNA, the CDR3 is TGTGCCAACGGGGGAGCCGACAGAGAACAAAATGAGCAGTTCTTC.

The chain links TRBV5-1 to TRBJ2-7; possible D gene TRBD1, 6 bases. The CDR3 contains 16 residues. Trimming cost V 3 bases and J 3 bases, with 19 bases left between them. Per the germline V gene, CDR1 is SGHRS and CDR2 is YFSETQ. DNA for the CDR3: TGCGCCAGCAGCTATACAGGGAGCCCCTCACACTACGAGCAGTACTTC. The encoded protein is CASSYTGSPSHYEQYF.

The chain links TRBV30 to TRBJ1-1, with 11 bases fitting TRBD1. The CDR3 consists of 12 residues. The germline V gene encodes CDR1 GTSNPN and CDR2 SVGIG (reference sequence). V gave up 8 bases and J gave up 6 bases; unmatched junction bases: 5. CDR3 loop: CARDRGDAEAFF. The CDR3 bases are TGTGCCCGGGACAGGGGGGATGCTGAAGCTTTCTTT.